These T cell receptor beta chains were read from a single sample in a study of blood T cell repertoires in COVID-19. The method was immunoSEQ multiplex PCR; TCRdb's version includes in-frame clones alone and lacks a portion of them. Of a few hundred thousand clones listed, approximately 88% are singletons. The sequenced sample was peripheral blood. These receptors came from a woman between 50 and 59 years old with COVID-19, enrolled during active disease. Both conserved end residues are part of each CDR3. Some rows have no size entry. The others give once, few or many, or a class for an expanded clone.

abundance	len	j_gene	v_gene	CDR3aa
NA	16	TRBJ2-1	TRBV5-4	CASSEGAGGRYNEQFF
NA	13	TRBJ1-2	TRBV27	CASSLDRGYGYTF
NA	14	TRBJ1-2	TRBV11-2	CASSPDIMTGAYTF
NA	16	TRBJ2-3	TRBV6-6	CASSNRDRSSTDTQYF
NA	18	TRBJ2-3	TRBV24-1	CATSDGGGLADFRDTQYF
NA	15	TRBJ1-2	TRBV30	CAWSVSAGANYGYTF
once	13	TRBJ2-7	TRBV12-3/TRBV12-4	CASSPGTGRAQYF
NA	13	TRBJ2-5	TRBV5-1	CASSFAGKETQYF
NA	15	TRBJ2-1	TRBV7-9	CASSPWERGHNEQFF
few	16	TRBJ1-3	TRBV2	CASSERGMGSGNTIYF
NA	15	TRBJ1-4	TRBV4-1	CASSPSIGQSEKLFF
NA	15	TRBJ1-2	TRBV7-8	CASSLRGRGAGGYTF
NA	13	TRBJ1-2	TRBV29-1	CSVGPWQNYGYTF
NA	17	TRBJ2-2	TRBV4-1	CASSQNFQGQDTGELFF